Listed here is a single T cell receptor beta chain. What it binds is unknown. The quantity of DNA used in unsorted PBMC replicate PCRs was approximately 300 ng, corresponding to 25,000 to 30,000 T cell genomes. Clones were sequenced by immunoSEQ multiplex PCR, and TCRdb holds only the in-frame ones, with some missing. The top ten clones hold 13% of a sample with about 450,000 clones, roughly 77% of them seen once. The data stem from a study of shared clonotypes between healthy human individuals. Study findings and constraints: Limitation of the genetic and exposure-history diversity represented came from the few donors.

Adults of Caucasian background living in Nashville, Tennessee made up all donors. Per the germline V gene, CDR1 is SGHDT and CDR2 is YYEEEE. This CDR3 is 13 amino acids long. V lost 4 bases and J lost 4; bases outside the gene matches: 4. This clonotype was obtained from a woman aged 40 to 55 in good health. Some clones in this sample may be carry-over from other donors' samples. This chain links TRBV5-6 with TRBJ1-2; TRBD1 matches at 7 bases. Sequences were obtained from PBMCs. As DNA, the CDR3 is TGTGCCAGCAGCCCGGGACAGCCCTATGGCTACACCTTC. Translated, it gives CASSPGQPYGYTF.